The present TCR beta chain was sequenced within a study of shared clonotypes between healthy human individuals (dated by TCRdb to 2019 to 2021). With respect to the entire study: The cohort comprised a couple of women and a few men aged 18 to 49 years. For each donor, CD4 naive and CD4 memory were each given three plates, CD8 naive was given two plates, and CD8 memory was given one plate. The study deeply sequenced blood TCR repertoires of several healthy adults to estimate repertoire size and the extent of clonotype sharing between individuals. To increase sequencing depth and limit assay-specific biases, different laboratories used diverse techniques to prepare libraries and sequence TCR repertoires. Each donor's leukapheresis produced roughly between roughly 0.85 and 9.5 billion PBMCs.

Beyond this particular receptor, the publication reports: Sampling was restricted to blood, and TCR repertoires in tissues likely differ from the TCR repertoires found in blood. Naive subsets generally had larger estimated clonotype richness than memory subsets. Because the study included only a small number of donors, the genetic and exposure-history diversity represented was limited. Even with the large sequencing depth, rarefaction of the sorted-subset datasets indicated that sequencing was incomplete. Compared with non-shared clonotypes, the clonotypes found in all four sorted-subset donors had higher generation probabilities. When a few donors were compared, the shared fraction of clonotypes was about 5% for naive CD4, about 4% for naive CD8, 2% to 2.5% for memory CD4, and roughly 0.43% for memory CD8. Pairwise subsampling indicated that sequencing depth was expected to affect the degree of clonotype sharing among donors.

TCR CDR3 regions were amplified from genomic DNA by multiplex PCR using the deep immunoSEQ assay. Extracted genomic DNA from each cell subset was spread evenly across all wells of several immunoSEQ 96-well plates, with each plate serving as a replicate. Each replicate PCR for sorted subsets received roughly 0.2 ug genomic DNA, equal to roughly 30,000 T cell genomes. The purified libraries were quantified using a Qubit 3.0 fluorometer, sized with a Bioanalyzer 2100, and then quantified again using the KAPA Library Quantification kit. Every immunoSEQ 96-well plate was sequenced on a separate single-read 150-cycle Illumina NextSeq 550 flow cell. From the authors' description of their analysis: The immunoSEQ output contained only junctional sequences without quality scores, so filtering could not match that applied to full-length reads. Sequences were annotated with PyIR, a Python wrapper for IgBLAST v1.9, using IMGT germline references to assign V/J genes and CDR3. Reads were removed for weak V/J assignments (E-value above 1e-6), missing CDR3, stop codons, out-of-frame junctions, or ambiguous translated residues. A V3J clonotype was defined by an identical inferred V gene, J gene, and CDR3 amino acid sequence. The percentage overlap between two repertoires was calculated by dividing the number of shared unique clonotypes by the size of the smaller repertoire. Repertoire richness was assessed with RTK rarefaction, the Chao1 estimator, and Recon v2.1 estimates of unobserved clonotypes. OLGA was used to compute generation probabilities for all TCRbeta clonotypes that the gDNA method yielded from several donors. This immuneACCESS table, as held by TCRdb, lists in-frame sequences with V and J called but not all clones. Of the missing ones, under half trace to an unresolved V gene in checked studies; the others have no known cause. V and J calls and clone size are those listed in that table; D and trimming were worked out from the DNA. Recorded for this sample are 750,000 to 1,000,000 clones; 85% to 95% of them occurred a single time. Under 30% of the sample is taken by the ten largest.

CD8 naive samples were obtained by positive selection for CCR7 among CD45RO-negative cells, yielding a CD45RA+CCR7+ population from which TemRA cells were excluded. Healthy HIV-negative adults with no recently reported acute infections or vaccinations were included as donors. Only Caucasian adults living in Nashville, Tennessee, USA were represented among the donors. After blood collection by leukapheresis, PBMCs were isolated using Ficoll-Histopaque density gradient centrifugation and then cryopreserved in the vapor phase of liquid nitrogen. Analytical flow cytometry was used to check the purity and quantity of every magnetically sorted T cell population. Each sorted fraction had its genomic DNA isolated and then quantified by UV absorbance on a Nanodrop 2000c. Its CDR3 holds 19 amino acids, cysteine through phenylalanine. The sequence is cut down to CDR3 DNA, 57 bases in frame from base 1. Between the V and J ends, shortened by 2 bases and 0 bases respectively, the junction contains 21 bases. Looking up the germline V gene yields CDR1 MDHEN and CDR2 SYDVKM.

With respect to this clone: What this receptor recognizes is not known. The input lacks base qualities; no much larger clone sits a single base away.

This TCR derives from a man aged 25 to 40 in good health. Rearrangement joined TRBV28 to TRBJ2-3; TRBD2 could be the D gene, as 5 bases match. Sequencing was carried out using naive CD8+ T cells sorted from blood. Interpreted using the paper, the cell subset or site label stands for: CD45RA+CCR7+. The DNA is TGTGCCAGCAGTTTAGTCGTGTTTGGTAGCGCGACTAGCACAGATACGCAGTATTTT. Its protein is CASSLVVFGSATSTDTQYF. Supplemented by the reference TRBV28 and TRBJ2-3 proteins around the CDR3, the complete variable domain is DVKVTQSSRYLVKRTGEKVFLECVQDMDHENMFWYRQDPGLGLRLIYFSYDVKMKEKGDIPEGYSVSREKKERFSLILESASTNQTSMYLCASSLVVFGSATSTDTQYFGPGTRLTVL.